This record covers a single T cell receptor (beta chain). What it binds is not known. Regarding treatment: approximately 11-day PBMC culture with coronavirus spike peptide pools or control peptides (ViraFEST assay). In the ViraFEST assay, peptide-pool expansion preceded TCR sequencing of expanded clonotypes. This CDR3 is 14 amino acids long. Germline assignment: CDR1 SEHNR and CDR2 FQNEAQ (reference sequence). V was shortened by 5 bases and J by 9 bases, with 17 bases between the two germline ends. An Oncomine TCR Beta short-read assay was used to sequence the DNA from cultured CD4+ T cells. TCRdb processed the PCR reads anew with MiXCR; each CDR3 protein has one entry. Found here are 7,000 to 9,000 distinct CDR3 sequences, around 63% of them singletons; the top ten hold about a third. This sample is part of a study of vaccination and CD4 T cells after COVID-19. Study details: The convalescents included six males and four females, and among them two were Hispanic while seven were Caucasian. Overlapping SARS-CoV-2, HCoV-NL63, HCoV-OC43 and HCoV-229E spike peptides stimulated the cells. No peptide, an HIV-1 Nef pool, or a CEFX pool was what each control culture received.

Sequencing used CD4+ T cells from blood, cultured in vitro. This receptor was obtained from a human donor who had recovered from COVID-19. This chain links TRBV7-9 with TRBJ2-1; the D call may be TRBD1 or TRBD2 (5 bases each). CDR3 bases: TGTGCCAGCAGCCCTGGGGGTAGGGTGGGTGAGCAGTTCTTC. Translated, it gives CASSPGGRVGEQFF. Combining the CDR3 with reference TRBV7-9 and TRBJ2-1 gives the whole variable domain DTGVSQNPRHKITKRGQNVTFRCDPISEHNRLYWYRQTLGQGPEFLTYFQNEAQLEKSRLLSDRFSAERPKGSFSTLEIQRTEQGDSAMYLCASSPGGRVGEQFFGPGTRLTVL.